The next 24 T cell receptor beta chains were all read from a single sample in a study of blood T cell repertoires in COVID-19. TCRdb keeps only in-frame clones here, not all; method: immunoSEQ multiplex PCR. The data hold about 210,000 clones, with roughly 85% observed a single time. What was sequenced was PBMCs or T cells enriched from blood (not recorded which). These receptors were taken from a man in his forties who had recovered from COVID-19.

The V gene is TRBV6-5, the J gene TRBJ2-7; 9 bases are a match to TRBD2. The trim removed 5 bases at V and 0 bases at J, leaving 5 bases unmatched. CDR1 MNHEY and CDR2 SVGAGI come from the germline V gene. The CDR3 covers 15 residues. The CDR3 reads CASSLSTSGSYEQYF. As DNA, the CDR3 is TGTGCCAGCAGTCTGTCGACTAGCGGCTCCTACGAGCAGTACTTC.

The chain recombines TRBV7-9 with TRBJ2-7; TRBD1 matches 7 bases. Germline trimming cut 5 bases from V and 1 base from J; bases unmatched to any gene: 14. CDR1 and CDR2 from the germline V gene are SEHNR and FQNEAQ (reference sequence). The CDR3 is 17 residues long. The CDR3: CASSTTGIGLPSYEQYF. DNA of the CDR3: TGTGCCAGCAGCACGACAGGGATTGGGCTGCCATCCTACGAGCAGTACTTC.

This clone was observed a single time. J is TRBJ2-2 and V is TRBV7-2, with 11 bases aligning to TRBD2. CDR3 length: 15 residues. The junction had 6 bases not matched to a gene; V was cut back by 3 bases and J by 9 bases. Germline CDR1 and CDR2: SGHTA and FQGNSA. The CDR3 region has the DNA TGTGCCAGCAGCTTGGGACTAGCGGCCCAACGGGAGCTGTTTTTT. As protein: CASSLGLAAQRELFF.

The sample holds one count of this clone. V usage is TRBV5-1 and J usage is TRBJ2-3, with TRBD2 as a possible D gene (6 bases). The CDR3 is 15 amino acids. Trimming shortened V by 4 bases and J by 0 bases, and 12 bases separated the two germline ends. CDR1 and CDR2 from the germline V gene are SGHRS and YFSETQ. CDR3 DNA: TGCGCCAGCAGCGGGGGGACGGTTAGCACAGATACGCAGTATTTT. It specifies CASSGGTVSTDTQYF.

The chain employs TRBV4-1 and TRBJ1-4, with TRBD1 matching 9 bases. J gave up 7 bases and V 3 bases, and 9 bases lay outside the gene matches. In germline, CDR1 is MGHRA, CDR2 YSYEKL. This CDR3 contains 16 residues. CDR3 in DNA: TGCGCCAGCAGCCAGCCTACAGGGGGCCAGGGTGAAAAACTGTTTTTT. Its protein product is CASSQPTGGQGEKLFF.

The genes are TRBV5-4 and TRBJ2-7; D may be TRBD1 (5 bases). Trimming cost V 3 bases and J 3 bases, with 13 bases left between them. The CDR3 spans 14 residues. Germline CDR1 and CDR2: SGHNT and YYREEE (reference sequence). The CDR3: CASSSGQDLYEQYF. DNA of the CDR3: TGTGCCAGCAGCTCTGGACAAGATCTCTACGAGCAGTACTTC.

The rearrangement joins TRBV4-1 to TRBJ2-7; 9 positions agree with TRBD1. Trimming at V came to 4 bases and at J to 2 bases, leaving 6 bases not matched to a gene. The CDR3 is 15 amino acids. Germline CDR1 is MGHRA and CDR2 is YSYEKL. This CDR3 is CASSRTGQGAYEQYF. CDR3 in DNA: TGCGCCAGCAGCCGAACGGGACAGGGAGCCTACGAGCAGTACTTC.

This CDR3 reads CASSLTYPPAGPLQETQYF. The CDR3 DNA reads TGTGCCAGCAGTTTAACCTACCCCCCCGCAGGGCCGCTTCAAGAGACCCAGTACTTC. The chain has TRBV27 and TRBJ2-5; D possibly corresponds to TRBD1 (5 bases). Germline V lookup: CDR1 MNHEY, CDR2 SMNVEV (reference sequence). V was cut by 2 bases and J by 2 bases, with 24 bases left in between. This CDR3 region has 19 residues.

The V and J genes are TRBV27 and TRBJ1-2, with D maybe TRBD1 (6 bases). Deletions cut 8 bases from V and 5 bases from J, with 12 bases between. Per the germline V gene, CDR1 is MNHEY and CDR2 is SMNVEV (reference sequence). The CDR3 has 12 amino acids. For the CDR3, the DNA is TGTGCCAGCGGGCTAGGACAGTATGGCTACACCTTC. Protein sequence: CASGLGQYGYTF.

The chain carries TRBV5-1 and TRBJ2-2; D is perhaps TRBD1 (6 bases). Between the trimmed V and J ends, which lost 2 bases and 4 bases, there was a span of 18 bases. The CDR3 is 17 residues long. Germline assignment: CDR1 SGHRS and CDR2 YFSETQ. The CDR3 protein is CASSLTRGASTTGELFF. CDR3 bases: TGCGCCAGCAGCTTAACCAGGGGAGCAAGTACCACCGGGGAGCTGTTTTTT.

This chain connects TRBV5-4 to TRBJ1-2; 7 nucleotides align to TRBD1. The length of the CDR3 is 16 residues. Trimming took 0 bases from V and 2 from J; bases not matched to a gene: 7. CDR1 is SGHNT and CDR2 is YYREEE in the germline V gene (reference sequence). The CDR3, as DNA: TGTGCCAGCAGCTTGGGGCTTGACAGGGCCAACTATGGCTACACCTTC. It specifies CASSLGLDRANYGYTF.

The CDR3 DNA reads TGTGCCAGCAGTTTAGCGGGAGAGCTTTACAATGAGCAGTTCTTC. It codes for CASSLAGELYNEQFF. The J gene is TRBJ2-1, the V gene TRBV28; the match to TRBD2 covers 7 bases. CDR3 size: 15 residues. V lost 2 bases, J lost 4 bases, and 5 bases stayed unmatched. Germline lookup yields CDR1 MDHEN and CDR2 SYDVKM.

This chain joins TRBV19 and TRBJ2-7; TRBD2 agrees at 15 bases. This CDR3 has 16 amino acids. Trimming at V came to 4 bases and at J to 2 bases, leaving 3 bases not matched to a gene. CDR1 LNHDA and CDR2 SQIVND come from the germline V gene (reference sequence). CDR3 DNA sequence: TGTGCCAGTAGTAGAGGACTAGCGGGAGGGCCCTACGAGCAGTACTTC. It codes for CASSRGLAGGPYEQYF. The variable domain in full, with the rest retrieved from reference TRBV19 and TRBJ2-7, is DGGITQSPKYLFRKEGQNVTLSCEQNLNHDAMYWYRQDPGQGLRLIYYSQIVNDFQKGDIAEGYSVSREKKESFPLTVTSAQKNPTAFYLCASSRGLAGGPYEQYFGPGTRLTVT.

V and J are TRBV7-2 and TRBJ2-7, with 13 bases identical to TRBD2. V was pared by 4 bases and J by 3 bases, with 6 bases of the junction left unmatched. CDR1 is SGHTA, CDR2 FQGNSA, per germline. The CDR3 has 16 amino acids. Here the CDR3 DNA reads TGTGCCAGCAGCTACGGGACTAGCGGGACTATCTACGAGCAGTACTTC. This translates into CASSYGTSGTIYEQYF. The complete variable domain, with remaining parts taken from reference TRBV7-2 and TRBJ2-7, reads GAGVSQSPSNKVTEKGKDVELRCDPISGHTALYWYRQSLGQGLEFLIYFQGNSAPDKSGLPSDRFSAERTGGSVSTLTIQRTQQEDSAVYLCASSYGTSGTIYEQYFGPGTRLTVT.

The genes are TRBV4-1 and TRBJ1-1; D is possibly TRBD1 (5 bases). The V gene lost 0 bases and the J gene lost 7 bases, with 12 bases spanning the gap. The germline V gene has CDR1 MGHRA and CDR2 YSYEKL. This CDR3 is built from 14 residues. CDR3 region: CASSQEGGGDEAFF. Here the CDR3 DNA reads TGCGCCAGCAGCCAAGAGGGGGGAGGGGATGAAGCTTTCTTT.

The table lists this clone with a few counts. This rearrangement joins TRBV18 to TRBJ1-6; TRBD1 matches at 7 bases. The CDR3 loop spans 14 amino acids. Losses at the gene ends were 4 bases for V and 9 bases for J; bases not matched to a gene: 6. CDR1 is KGHSH, CDR2 LQKENI, per germline. The CDR3 coding sequence is TGTGCCAGCTCACATGGGACAGATGGTTCACCCCTCCACTTT. Amino acids: CASSHGTDGSPLHF.

In its sample, this clone was seen a few times. The V gene is TRBV10-1, the J gene TRBJ1-3; D is unclear. The CDR3 covers 12 residues. Per the germline V gene, CDR1 is WNHNN and CDR2 is SYGVQD (reference sequence). V was shortened by 9 bases and J by 0 bases, with 6 bases between the two germline ends. The DNA for the CDR3 is TGCGCCAGTCCCTGCTCTGGAAACACCATATATTTT. This translates into CASPCSGNTIYF.

This chain connects TRBV4-3 to TRBJ1-2; 7 nucleotides align to TRBD1. The length of the CDR3 is 17 residues. Germline CDR1 reads LGHNA; CDR2 reads YSLEER. The V gene end was trimmed by 0 bases and the J gene end by 1 base; junction bases not matched to a gene: 8. The CDR3 loop is CASSQEPRDSYNYGYTF. For the CDR3, the DNA is TGCGCCAGCAGCCAAGAGCCTCGGGACAGTTATAACTATGGCTACACCTTC.

This clone was recorded once. The CDR3 region has the DNA TGTGCCAGTAGTATAGTTTCTGTGGACTACCTCAACACTTACGAGCAGTACTTC. This codes for CASSIVSVDYLNTYEQYF. The chain employs TRBV19 and TRBJ2-7; weak D call: TRBD2 (6 bases). The CDR3 runs to 18 residues. V dropped 1 base and J dropped 4 bases, with 23 bases sitting between them. The germline CDR1 and CDR2 sequences are LNHDA and SQIVND (reference sequence).

The V call is TRBV29-1, the J call TRBJ2-7; D perhaps matches TRBD2 (6 bases). Germline V gene lookup returns CDR1 SQVTM and CDR2 ANQGSEA. V was clipped by 5 bases and J by 3 bases, with 14 bases between them. This CDR3 spans 13 amino acids. The CDR3 protein is CSVHLGGGYEQYF. For the CDR3, the DNA is TGCAGCGTTCATTTGGGGGGTGGCTACGAGCAGTACTTC.

The chain joins TRBV5-5 to TRBJ2-7; 11 nucleotides match TRBD2. Germline-derived CDR1 and CDR2 are SGHKS and YYEKEE (reference sequence). J lost 0 bases, V lost 4 bases, and 6 bases had no gene match. This CDR3 is built from 16 residues. CDR3 sequence: CASSHGTSGFSYEQYF. CDR3 in DNA: TGTGCCAGCAGCCACGGGACTAGCGGTTTCTCCTACGAGCAGTACTTC.

This sequence joins TRBV7-8 and TRBJ1-6, with D possibly TRBD1 on 5 matching bases. The germline V gene has CDR1 SGHVS and CDR2 FQNEAQ. Trimming stripped 7 bases from V and 9 bases from J, with 16 bases between. CDR3 length: 14 residues. DNA of the CDR3: TGTGCCAGCACCCGAGCCGGGGGTAGTTCACCCCTCCACTTT. Translated: CASTRAGGSSPLHF.

The rearrangement joins TRBV4-3 to TRBJ2-7; 7 bases map to TRBD2. V was clipped by 0 bases and J by 5 bases; unmatched bases: 10. Germline V gene data show CDR1 as LGHNA and CDR2 as YSLEER. CDR3 size: 16 residues. The CDR3 DNA follows: TGCGCCAGCAGCCAAGACCCGGGACTACGTCTGGACGAGCAGTACTTC. Translated: CASSQDPGLRLDEQYF.

The rearrangement joins TRBV7-8 to TRBJ1-5; possible D gene TRBD1, 5 bases. Germline lookup yields CDR1 SGHVS and CDR2 FQNEAQ. V lost 4 bases and J 1 base, leaving 14 bases between the germline ends. The length of the CDR3 is 16 residues. The CDR3 coding sequence is TGTGCCAGCAGCTCCCTTTGGCGGGGGAGCAATCAGCCCCAGCATTTT. This codes for CASSSLWRGSNQPQHF.